This T cell receptor beta chain was found in a study of CD8+ T cells in alopecia areata. The CDR3 has 12 residues. The V gene's germline CDR1 is GTSNPN and CDR2 SVGIG (reference sequence). Trimming left V 5 bases short and J 8 bases short, with 13 bases between. TCR sequencing used cDNA made by reverse transcription of extracted RNA. Profiled with immunoSEQ multiplex PCR; TCRdb holds only in-frame clones, not every one. The sample shows 150,000 or so clones, about 72% of them seen only once. The chain couples TRBV30 to TRBJ2-1, with unresolved D. Source: CD8+ T cells sorted from blood, taken at week 0. The TCR was taken from a human donor with alopecia areata. CDR3 loop: CAWRHPGDEQFF. Here the CDR3 DNA reads TGTGCCTGGCGACACCCTGGCGATGAGCAGTTCTTC.